This TCR beta chain is from a study of cytomegalovirus exposure and HLA in healthy donors. Broader study findings: A highly shared variant cluster was judged a likely technical artifact. In a later analysis, compared with equally common non-associated chains, HLA-associated beta chains were more expanded.

Points on this clone: The antigen remains unidentified.

Primers for the PCR totalled 60 Vbeta and 13 Jbeta. Sequencing was performed with immunoSEQ multiplex PCR; in TCRdb, only in-frame clones are kept and a portion is missing. The sample carries over 200,000 clones, 70% to 80% recorded once. Trimming took off 6 bases at V and 6 bases at J, with 15 bases between the two ends. Germline V gene lookup returns CDR1 MNHEY and CDR2 SVGAGI. The CDR3 extends over 14 amino acids. The clonotype comes from a male donor in good health and CMV-seronegative. The source material was PBMCs. This rearrangement joins TRBV6-5 to TRBJ2-1; D is unclear. For the CDR3, the DNA is TGTGCCAGCAGCGGAGACCTAGTCCTCAATGAGCAGTTCTTC. Its protein is CASSGDLVLNEQFF.